The present T cell receptor beta chain was sequenced within a study of blood T cell repertoires in COVID-19. About the study: There were acute and convalescent COVID-19 samples, and they came from the United States, Italy and Spain.

The CDR3 runs to 13 residues. CDR1 is SNHLY, CDR2 FYNNEI, per germline. The V end was cut by 8 bases, the J end by 1 base, with 11 bases between. In the original processing: Cell counts per sample came from amplifying reference gene primers. Sequenced by immunoSEQ multiplex PCR; TCRdb stores in-frame clones only, minus some. The DNA gave D and trimming, while V, J and clone size come from that table. The table records roughly 180,000 clones, approximately 89% of them present only once. Sequences were obtained from peripheral blood. This TCR was recovered from a woman in her sixties or seventies with acute or convalescent COVID-19. V and J are TRBV2 and TRBJ1-2; D is unresolved. CDR3 nucleotides: TGTGCCAGCTCTAGGGAGATTAACTATGGCTACACCTTC. This encodes CASSREINYGYTF.